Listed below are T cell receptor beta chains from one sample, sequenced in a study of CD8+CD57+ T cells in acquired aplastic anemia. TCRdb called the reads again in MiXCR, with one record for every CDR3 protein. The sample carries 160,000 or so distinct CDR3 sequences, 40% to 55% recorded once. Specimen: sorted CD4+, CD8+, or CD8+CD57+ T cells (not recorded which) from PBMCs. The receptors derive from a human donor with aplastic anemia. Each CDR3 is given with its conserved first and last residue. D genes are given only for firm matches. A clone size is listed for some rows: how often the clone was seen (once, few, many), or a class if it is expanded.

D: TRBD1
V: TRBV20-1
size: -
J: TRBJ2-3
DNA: TGCAGTGCTAGGGGCACAGGGGGCGGAGATACGCAGTATTTT
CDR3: CSARGTGGGDTQYF

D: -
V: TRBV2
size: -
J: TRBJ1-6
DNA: TGTGCCAGCAGCGTCGGTGACGCGGCGCCCCTCCACTTT
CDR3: CASSVGDAAPLHF

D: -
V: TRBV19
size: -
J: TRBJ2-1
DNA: TGTGCCACCACAGACTTAGCCCGGGATGAGCAGTTCTTC
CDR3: CATTDLARDEQFF

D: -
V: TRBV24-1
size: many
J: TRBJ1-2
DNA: TGTGCCACCAGTGATTTTAGCAGTAACTATGGCTACACCTTC
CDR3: CATSDFSSNYGYTF

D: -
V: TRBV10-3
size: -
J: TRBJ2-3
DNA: TGTGCCATCAGTTCTGAGCAGACCACAGATACGCAGTATTTT
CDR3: CAISSEQTTDTQYF

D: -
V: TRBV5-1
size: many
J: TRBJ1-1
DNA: TGCGCCAGCAGCGACCAAACAGGGTTTTACACTGAAGCTTTCTTT
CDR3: CASSDQTGFYTEAFF

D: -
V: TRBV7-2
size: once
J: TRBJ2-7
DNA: TGTGCCAGCAGCTTATCCAGGGGACCCTATGAGCAGTACTTC
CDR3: CASSLSRGPYEQYF

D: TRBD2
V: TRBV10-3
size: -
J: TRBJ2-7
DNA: TGTGCCATCCAAAGGACTAGCGGTACCTACGAGCAGTACTTC
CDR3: CAIQRTSGTYEQYF

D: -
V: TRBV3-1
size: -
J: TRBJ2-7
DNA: TGTGCCAGCAGCCAATTCTCCTACGAGCAGTACTTC
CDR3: CASSQFSYEQYF

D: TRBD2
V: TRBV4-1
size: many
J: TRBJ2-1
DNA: TGCGCCAGCAGCCCGGGACTAGCAGTCGATGAGCAGTTCTTC
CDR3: CASSPGLAVDEQFF

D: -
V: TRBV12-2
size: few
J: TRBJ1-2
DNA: TGTGCAAGTCGCCTACTAACCGGGACAGGTATCTTC
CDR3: CASRLLTGTGIF

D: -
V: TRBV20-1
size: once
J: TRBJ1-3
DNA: TGCAGTGCCCCAGGGGTCTCTGGAAACACCATATATTTT
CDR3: CSAPGVSGNTIYF

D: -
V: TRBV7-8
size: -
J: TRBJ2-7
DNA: TGTGCCAGCAGGTTGGGCAGTACCTACGAGCAGTACTTC
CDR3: CASRLGSTYEQYF

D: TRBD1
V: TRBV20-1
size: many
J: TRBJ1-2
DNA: TGCAGTGCTAGACGACAGGGACATGGCTACACCTTC
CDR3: CSARRQGHGYTF

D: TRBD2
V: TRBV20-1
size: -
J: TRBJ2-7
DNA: TGCAGTGCTTCTAGCGGGGGAGGGGAGCGCGAGCAGTACTTC
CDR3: CSASSGGGEREQYF

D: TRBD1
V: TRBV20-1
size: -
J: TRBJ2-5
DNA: TGCAGTGCTATTAGCACGGGACAGGGGGTGCGTAAGACCCAGTACTTC
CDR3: CSAISTGQGVRKTQYF

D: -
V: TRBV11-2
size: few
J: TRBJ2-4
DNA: TGTGCCAGCAGTCTCGATCGAGTTGGAGACATTCAGTACTTC
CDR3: CASSLDRVGDIQYF

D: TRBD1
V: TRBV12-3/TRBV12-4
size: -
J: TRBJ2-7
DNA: TGTGCCAGCAGTTCCACAGGGGGGAGAAACCCGTACTTC
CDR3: CASSSTGGRNPYF

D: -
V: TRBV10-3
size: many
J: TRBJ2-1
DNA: TGTGCCACCCGGGTGGGATTCAGCGGCTCCGATGAGCAGTTCTTC
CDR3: CATRVGFSGSDEQFF

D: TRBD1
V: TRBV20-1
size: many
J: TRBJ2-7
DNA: TGCAGTGCTAGAGGCACCGGGACAGGGCCCTCCGAGCAGTACTTC
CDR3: CSARGTGTGPSEQYF

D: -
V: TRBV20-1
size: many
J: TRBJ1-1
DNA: TGCAGTGCTCTCTGGAACACTGAAGCTTTCTTT
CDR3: CSALWNTEAFF

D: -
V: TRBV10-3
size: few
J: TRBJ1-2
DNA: TGTGCCATCAGTCACGGACAACGGCTTAACTATGGCTACACCTTC
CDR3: CAISHGQRLNYGYTF

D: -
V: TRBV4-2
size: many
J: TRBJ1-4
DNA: TGTGCCAGCAGCCCGGGCAACGGGGGTAATGAAAAACTGTTTTTT
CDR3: CASSPGNGGNEKLFF

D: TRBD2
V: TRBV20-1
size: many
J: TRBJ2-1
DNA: TGCAGCTGGACTAGCGGGGCCTACAATGAGCAGTTCTTC
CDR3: CSWTSGAYNEQFF

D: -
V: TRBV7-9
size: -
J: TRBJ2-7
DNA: TGTGCCAGCAGCTTAGGAGAAGGAGGCGAGCAGTACTTC
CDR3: CASSLGEGGEQYF

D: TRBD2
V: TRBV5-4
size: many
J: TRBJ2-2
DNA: TGTGCCAGCAGTTTTACCGGGACTAGCGGGGGGGAGCTGTTTTTT
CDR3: CASSFTGTSGGELFF

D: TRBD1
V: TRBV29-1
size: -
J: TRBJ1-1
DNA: TGCAGCGTGGACAGGGGGCGGGACACTGAAGCTTTCTTT
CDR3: CSVDRGRDTEAFF

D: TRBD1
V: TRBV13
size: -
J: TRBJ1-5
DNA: TGTGCCAGCAGCTTCACGACAGGGGGCAAGAGTCAGCCCCAGCATTTT
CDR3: CASSFTTGGKSQPQHF

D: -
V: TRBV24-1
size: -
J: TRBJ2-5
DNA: TGTGCCACCAGTGATTCGCTGACTAGCAGGGGGTCAGGGACCCAGTACTTC
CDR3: CATSDSLTSRGSGTQYF

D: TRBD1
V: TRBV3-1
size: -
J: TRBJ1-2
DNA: TGTGCCAGCAGCCAGGGGGGGACGGGGTGGACAGGGAAGGACTATGGCTACACCTTC
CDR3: CASSQGGTGWTGKDYGYTF

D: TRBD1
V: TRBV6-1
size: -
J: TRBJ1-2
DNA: TGTGCCAGCAGCCTTGGACAGGGGGGGTCTTATGGCTACACCTTC
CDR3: CASSLGQGGSYGYTF

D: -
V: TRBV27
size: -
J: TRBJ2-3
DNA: TGTGCCAGCAGTTTGCCAAGAGATACGCAGTATTTT
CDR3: CASSLPRDTQYF

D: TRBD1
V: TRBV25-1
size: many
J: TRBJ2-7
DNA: TGTGCCAGCAGTGATAGACAGGGGGCGGCATACGAGCAGTACTTC
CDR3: CASSDRQGAAYEQYF

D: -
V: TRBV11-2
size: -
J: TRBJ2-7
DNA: TGTGCCAGCAGCTTAGTACTGGGGGCATACGAGCAGTACTTC
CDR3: CASSLVLGAYEQYF

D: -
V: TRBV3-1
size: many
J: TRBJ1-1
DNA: TGTGCCAGCAGCCAAGGGCACACTGAAGCTTTCTTT
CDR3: CASSQGHTEAFF

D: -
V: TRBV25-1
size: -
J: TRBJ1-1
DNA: TGTGCCAGCATCCCTAAAACTGGGGGGGCGAACACTGAAGCTTTCTTT
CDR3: CASIPKTGGANTEAFF

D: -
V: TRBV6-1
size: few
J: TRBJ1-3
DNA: -
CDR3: CASSILDSPSGNTIYF

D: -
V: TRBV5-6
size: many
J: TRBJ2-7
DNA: TGTACCAGCAGCTCCCCCCGGGACACCTACGAGCAGTACTTC
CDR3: CTSSSPRDTYEQYF

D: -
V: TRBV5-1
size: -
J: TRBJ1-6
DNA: TGCGCCAGCAGCTTAAGAGGGACCGGTTCACCCCTCCACTTT
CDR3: CASSLRGTGSPLHF

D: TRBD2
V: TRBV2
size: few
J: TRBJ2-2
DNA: TGTGCCAGCAGGGAGGCTTTGGGACTAGCGGGGGTACCGGGCACCGGGGAGCTGTTTTTT
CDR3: CASREALGLAGVPGTGELFF

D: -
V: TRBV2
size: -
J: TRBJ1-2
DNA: TGTGCCAGCAGTTTCCGGACGGAGGGCTATGGCTACACCTTC
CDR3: CASSFRTEGYGYTF

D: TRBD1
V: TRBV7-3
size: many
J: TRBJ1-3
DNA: TGTGCCAGCAGCTTGACAGGGGCTGGAAACACCATATATTTT
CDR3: CASSLTGAGNTIYF

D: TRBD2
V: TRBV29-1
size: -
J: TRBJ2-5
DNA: TGCAGCGTTGTAGCGGGAGGGCCAAGGGGGCAAGAGACCCAGTACTTC
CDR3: CSVVAGGPRGQETQYF

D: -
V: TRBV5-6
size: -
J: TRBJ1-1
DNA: TGTGCCAGCAGCGTGGACGTTAACACTGAAGCTCTCTTT
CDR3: CASSVDVNTEALF

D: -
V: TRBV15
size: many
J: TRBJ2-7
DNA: TGTGCCACCAGCAGAGACACCCCAGGGCCAGGGAGCCTCTACGAGCAGTACTTC
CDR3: CATSRDTPGPGSLYEQYF

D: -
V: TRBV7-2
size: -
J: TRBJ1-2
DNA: TGTGCCAGCAGCTTAGCAGGGGACCCGAAGGGCGGCTACACCTTC
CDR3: CASSLAGDPKGGYTF

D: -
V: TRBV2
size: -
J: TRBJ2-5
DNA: TGTGCCAGCTGGGGCCGGGAAACGGAGACCCAGTACTTC
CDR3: CASWGRETETQYF

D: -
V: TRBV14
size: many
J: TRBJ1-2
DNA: TGTGCCAGCAGCCAAGCCGCGGGGGGCTACACCTTC
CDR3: CASSQAAGGYTF

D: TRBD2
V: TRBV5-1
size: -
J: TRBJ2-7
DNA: TGCGCCAGCAGCTTAGGGCAGGGGCGCGGGACTAGCGGGGGTAGCTCCTACGAGCAGTACTTC
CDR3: CASSLGQGRGTSGGSSYEQYF